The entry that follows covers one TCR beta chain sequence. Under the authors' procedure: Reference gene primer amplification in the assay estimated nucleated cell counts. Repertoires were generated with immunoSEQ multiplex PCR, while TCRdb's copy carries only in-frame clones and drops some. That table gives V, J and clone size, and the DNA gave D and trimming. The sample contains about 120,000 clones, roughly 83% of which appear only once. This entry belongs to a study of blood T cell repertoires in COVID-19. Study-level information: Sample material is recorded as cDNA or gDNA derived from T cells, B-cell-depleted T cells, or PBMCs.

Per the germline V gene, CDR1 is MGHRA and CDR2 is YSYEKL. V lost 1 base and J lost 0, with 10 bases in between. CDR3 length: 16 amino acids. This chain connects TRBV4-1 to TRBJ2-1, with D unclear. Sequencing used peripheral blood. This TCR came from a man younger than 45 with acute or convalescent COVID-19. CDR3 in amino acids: CASSQGSPSSYNEQFF. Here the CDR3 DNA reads TGCGCCAGCAGCCAAGGGTCTCCCAGCTCCTACAATGAGCAGTTCTTC.